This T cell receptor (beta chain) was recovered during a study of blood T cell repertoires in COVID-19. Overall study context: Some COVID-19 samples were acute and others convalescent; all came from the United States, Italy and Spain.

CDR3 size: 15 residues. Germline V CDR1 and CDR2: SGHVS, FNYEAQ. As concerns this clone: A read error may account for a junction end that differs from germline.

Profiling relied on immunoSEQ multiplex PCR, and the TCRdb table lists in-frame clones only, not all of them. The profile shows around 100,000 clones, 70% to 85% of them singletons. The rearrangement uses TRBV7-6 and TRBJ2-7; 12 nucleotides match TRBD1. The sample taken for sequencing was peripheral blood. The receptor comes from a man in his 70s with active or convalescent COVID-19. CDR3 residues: CVSSATGTGGGEQYF. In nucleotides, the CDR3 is TGTGTCAGCAGCGCGACCGGGACAGGGGGCGGCGAGCAGTACTTC.